Listed here are 10 T cell receptor beta chains from one sample, sequenced in a study of blood T cells in healthy people across ages. Alongside a J-beta primer mix, a sample-barcoded 5' primer served in a second PCR lasting 7 to 11 cycles. TCRdb re-analysed the 5' RACE reads in MiXCR, keeping a single row per CDR3 protein. This sample has 600,000 or so distinct CDR3 sequences, with about 30% found just once. The specimen sequenced was blood. These receptor sequences come from a woman aged 80 or over in good health.

The sample holds a few counts of this clonotype. The chain couples TRBV10-3 to TRBJ1-5, with TRBD1 identical over 9 bases. Germline lookup yields CDR1 ENHRY and CDR2 SYGVKD. Trimming removed 0 bases from V and 2 bases from J; junction bases left unmatched: 2. The CDR3 spans 16 residues. CDR3 in amino acids: CAISESRTGGNQPQHF. The CDR3, as DNA: TGTGCCATCAGTGAGTCGCGGACAGGGGGCAATCAGCCCCAGCATTTT.

The V gene is TRBV4-1, the J gene TRBJ2-1, with TRBD2 identical over 8 bases. This CDR3 is built from 17 residues. V shed 1 base and J 1 base; nucleotides not matched to a gene: 6. CDR1 is MGHRA and CDR2 is YSYEKL in the germline V gene. The CDR3 protein is CASSQVSAGVSYNEQFF. The CDR3 DNA sequence: TGCGCCAGCAGCCAAGTGTCAGCGGGAGTTTCCTACAATGAGCAGTTCTTC.

This clonotype appeared many times. The chain employs TRBV7-2 and TRBJ2-1; D is ambiguous. The V and J ends lost 4 bases and 4 bases respectively, with 11 bases between them. Germline V gene lookup returns CDR1 SGHTA and CDR2 FQGNSA. The CDR3 consists of 14 residues. In nucleotides, the CDR3 is TGTGCCAGCAGCTCCAGGTCCGGATACAATGAGCAGTTCTTC. It yields the protein CASSSRSGYNEQFF.

This chain joins TRBV20-1 and TRBJ2-1, with 8 bases aligning to TRBD2. This CDR3 region has 16 residues. The V gene end was trimmed by 7 bases and the J gene end by 10 bases; junction bases not matched to a gene: 21. The germline CDR1 and CDR2 sequences are DFQATT and SNEGSKA (reference sequence). The CDR3 protein is CSVTSTGGASPKEQFF. The CDR3 coding sequence is TGCAGTGTTACCTCGACGGGGGGGGCCTCACCGAAAGAGCAGTTCTTC.

The chain employs TRBV28 and TRBJ1-1; D might be TRBD1 (5 bases). The CDR3 contains 15 residues. Germline V gene sequence: CDR1 MDHEN, CDR2 SYDVKM. Between the trimmed V and J ends, which lost 8 bases and 1 base, there was a span of 17 bases. The CDR3 DNA follows: TGTGCCAGCTCCGCTCCAGGGTACCAGAACACTGAAGCTTTCTTT. It encodes CASSAPGYQNTEAFF.

The rearrangement joins TRBV3-1 to TRBJ1-5; 7 bases align to TRBD1. The CDR3 has 14 residues. V lost 3 bases and J lost 4; bases outside the gene matches: 3. Germline assignment: CDR1 LGHDT and CDR2 YNNKEL (reference sequence). CDR3 loop: CASSQGQINQPQHF. CDR3 DNA: TGTGCCAGCAGCCAGGGACAGATAAATCAGCCCCAGCATTTT.

This clonotype was counted between two and nine times. This chain uses TRBV5-1 with TRBJ1-6; D not certain. V was trimmed by 4 bases and J by 6 bases, leaving 8 bases between them. The CDR3 totals 13 residues. From germline, CDR1 is SGHRS and CDR2 YFSETQ. The DNA of the CDR3 is TGCGCCAGCAGCCCGGAGGGTAATTCACCCCTCCACTTT. Translating gives CASSPEGNSPLHF.

This clonotype was detected only a few times. The chain couples TRBV3-1 to TRBJ1-2; 8 positions agree with TRBD1. The CDR3 sequence is 15 residues long. V trimming: 4 bases; J trimming: 7 bases; junction bases outside the gene matches: 11. Germline-derived CDR1 and CDR2 are LGHDT and YNNKEL (reference sequence). The CDR3 reads CASSLTSGGASGYTF. The CDR3 DNA is TGTGCCAGCAGCCTCACCTCAGGGGGCGCATCTGGCTACACCTTC. Full variable domain (outside the CDR3, taken from reference TRBV3-1 and TRBJ1-2): DTAVSQTPKYLVTQMGNDKSIKCEQNLGHDTMYWYKQDSKKFLKIMFSYNNKELIINETVPNRFSPKSPDKAHLNLHINSLELGDSAVYFCASSLTSGGASGYTFGSGTRLTVV.

The table lists this clonotype with many counts. The DNA for the CDR3 is TGTGCCATCAGTCTGGGACAGGACGCCTCCTACGAGCAGTACTTC. Translated: CAISLGQDASYEQYF. This chain connects TRBV10-3 to TRBJ2-7; 8 bases map to TRBD1. The J segment lost 0 bases and the V segment lost 5 bases, leaving 6 bases of the junction unmatched. The CDR3 is 15 residues long. Looked up from germline, CDR1 is ENHRY and CDR2 is SYGVKD.

The V call is TRBV7-2, the J call TRBJ1-5; 7 positions agree with TRBD1. Per the germline V gene, CDR1 is SGHTA and CDR2 is FQGNSA. This CDR3 has 15 amino acids. With 4 bases clipped from V and 4 bases from J, the junction kept 7 bases outside the gene matches. This CDR3 reads CASSSMTGINQPQHF. The CDR3 DNA follows: TGTGCCAGCAGCTCTATGACAGGGATTAATCAGCCCCAGCATTTT.